These T cell receptor beta chains were read from a single sample in a study of T cells in Graves' hyperthyroidism and ophthalmopathy. TCRdb reanalysed the multiplex PCR reads using MiXCR and keeps one entry per CDR3 protein. The sample includes around 100,000 distinct CDR3 sequences, about half seen only once; the top ten take approximately 30%. Sequences were obtained from blood. The receptors here all came from a man aged 35-49 years with Graves' hyperthyroidism. The CDR3 runs from the conserved cysteine through the conserved F or W. The D gene is left open where the match is weak. Rows may omit the clone size; those that give it use once, few, many or a size class.

len: 13
v_gene: TRBV5-8
d_gene: -
j_gene: TRBJ2-7
abundance: many
CDR3nt: TGTGCCAGCAGCCCGGGACTCTCCTACGAGCAGTACTTC
CDR3aa: CASSPGLSYEQYF

len: 14
v_gene: TRBV7-6
d_gene: -
j_gene: TRBJ2-5
abundance: many
CDR3nt: TGTGCCAGCAGCTTCATGGACGGTCAAGAGACCCAGTACTTC
CDR3aa: CASSFMDGQETQYF

len: 16
v_gene: TRBV2
d_gene: TRBD2
j_gene: TRBJ2-3
abundance: many
CDR3nt: TGTGCCAGCAGTGGGCAGCGGGGGGGGAACACAGATACGCAGTATTTT
CDR3aa: CASSGQRGGNTDTQYF

len: 13
v_gene: TRBV6-2/TRBV6-3
d_gene: TRBD1
j_gene: TRBJ2-4
abundance: -
CDR3nt: TGTGCCAGCAGTAGGACAGGAACAAACATTCAGTACTTC
CDR3aa: CASSRTGTNIQYF

len: 15
v_gene: TRBV9
d_gene: TRBD1
j_gene: TRBJ2-3
abundance: -
CDR3nt: TGTGCCAGCAGCGGTGAAAACAGGGGGACAGATACGCAGTATTTT
CDR3aa: CASSGENRGTDTQYF

len: 17
v_gene: TRBV7-2
d_gene: TRBD2
j_gene: TRBJ2-1
abundance: -
CDR3nt: TGTGCCAGCAGCTTGAGTTCGGGGCTAGCGGGATATGGTGAGCAGTTCTTC
CDR3aa: CASSLSSGLAGYGEQFF

len: 17
v_gene: TRBV6-5
d_gene: TRBD2
j_gene: TRBJ2-3
abundance: -
CDR3nt: TGTGCCAGCAGTTACTCGAAGTCGGGAGGCCTGACAGATACGCAGTATTTT
CDR3aa: CASSYSKSGGLTDTQYF

len: 15
v_gene: TRBV7-6
d_gene: TRBD2
j_gene: TRBJ2-7
abundance: -
CDR3nt: TGTGCCAGCAGTAGAGCTAGCGGGAACTCCTACGAGCAGTACTTC
CDR3aa: CASSRASGNSYEQYF

len: 16
v_gene: TRBV11-2
d_gene: -
j_gene: TRBJ2-2
abundance: many
CDR3nt: TGTGCCAGCAGCTTAGGAAGCCGGGTAAACACCGGGGAGCTGTTTTTT
CDR3aa: CASSLGSRVNTGELFF

len: 13
v_gene: TRBV18
d_gene: -
j_gene: TRBJ2-7
abundance: few
CDR3nt: TGTGCCAGCTCACCACCGGGAGGAACCGAGCAGTACTTC
CDR3aa: CASSPPGGTEQYF

len: 18
v_gene: TRBV2
d_gene: -
j_gene: TRBJ1-2
abundance: -
CDR3nt: TGTGCCAGCAGTTTAAGCCTCGGAACGAGCGAGCAGTACTATGGCTACACCTTC
CDR3aa: CASSLSLGTSEQYYGYTF

len: 11
v_gene: TRBV6-2/TRBV6-3
d_gene: -
j_gene: TRBJ2-1
abundance: -
CDR3nt: TGTGCCAGCAGTAATGGTGATGAGCAGTTCTTC
CDR3aa: CASSNGDEQFF

len: 14
v_gene: TRBV20-1
d_gene: TRBD2
j_gene: TRBJ2-7
abundance: once
CDR3nt: TGCAGTGCTTTTGGACTAGCGGGAGAATACGAGCAGTACTTC
CDR3aa: CSAFGLAGEYEQYF

len: 11
v_gene: TRBV5-1
d_gene: -
j_gene: TRBJ2-7
abundance: many
CDR3nt: TGCGCCAGCAGATTGGGAACCGAGCAGTACTTC
CDR3aa: CASRLGTEQYF

len: 14
v_gene: TRBV20-1
d_gene: TRBD2
j_gene: TRBJ2-7
abundance: few
CDR3nt: TGCAGTGCTAGGGGGGTTAGCGGGGCGACCGAGCAGTACTTC
CDR3aa: CSARGVSGATEQYF

len: 15
v_gene: TRBV7-4
d_gene: -
j_gene: TRBJ1-5
abundance: -
CDR3nt: TGTGCCAGCAGCTTAGCCACAGCGTGGCAACCGCCCCAGCATTTT
CDR3aa: CASSLATAWQPPQHF

len: 13
v_gene: TRBV7-3
d_gene: -
j_gene: TRBJ2-3
abundance: -
CDR3nt: TGTGCCAGCAGCTTAAAGAGAGGTGATACGCAGTATTTT
CDR3aa: CASSLKRGDTQYF

len: 12
v_gene: TRBV7-2
d_gene: -
j_gene: TRBJ2-3
abundance: -
CDR3nt: TGTGCCAGCAGCTCCGGTGGGAATGAGCAGTATTTT
CDR3aa: CASSSGGNEQYF

len: 11
v_gene: TRBV29-1
d_gene: -
j_gene: TRBJ1-1
abundance: -
CDR3nt: TGCAGCGTTGAACTCTTCACTGAAGATTTATTT
CDR3aa: CSVELFTEDLF

len: 12
v_gene: TRBV7-3
d_gene: TRBD2
j_gene: TRBJ2-2
abundance: -
CDR3nt: TGTGCCAGGACCGGGACTAGCGGGGAGCTGTTTTTT
CDR3aa: CARTGTSGELFF

len: 15
v_gene: TRBV15
d_gene: TRBD2
j_gene: TRBJ2-5
abundance: -
CDR3nt: TGTGCCACCAGCTCCAGACTAGCGGGGGAGGAGACCCGGTACTTC
CDR3aa: CATSSRLAGEETRYF

len: 14
v_gene: TRBV9
d_gene: -
j_gene: TRBJ2-1
abundance: few
CDR3nt: TGTGCCAGCAGCGTAGATGGGGAGGAAGATACGCAGTTCTTC
CDR3aa: CASSVDGEEDTQFF